This T cell receptor (beta chain) was documented in a study of PD-L1 blockade in urothelial cancer. TCRdb keeps only in-frame clones here, not all; method: immunoSEQ multiplex PCR. The sample records more than 40,000 clones, around 86% being singletons. This clone occurred once. As for time point: pretreatment peripheral blood. A total of 1 to 8 samples per patient were collected pretreatment and on-treatment. Germline trimming cut 6 bases from V and 2 bases from J; bases unmatched to any gene: 4. This CDR3 comprises 14 residues. Germline V gene lookup returns CDR1 MNHEY and CDR2 SVGAGI. The source is a man aged 50 to 60 with urothelial cancer. Sequenced material: PBMCs, taken around atezolizumab (anti-PD-L1) treatment. The genes are TRBV6-5 and TRBJ1-2, with 9 bases identical to TRBD1. The CDR3 protein is CASRSGTGNYGYTF. DNA of the CDR3: TGTGCCAGCAGGTCCGGGACAGGGAACTATGGCTACACCTTC.